Presented here are 11 T cell receptor beta chains from one specimen sequenced in a study of T cells after yellow fever vaccination. MiXCR was run by TCRdb on the 5' RACE reads, yielding one entry per CDR3 protein. Altogether 300,000 to 450,000 distinct CDR3 sequences are present, 6.2% being singletons, with the ten largest covering over 12%. This specimen was PBMCs, taken 5 days after the yellow fever booster vaccination. These receptors all come from a man aged 30 to 45 who received the YFV17D yellow fever vaccine.

This clonotype was seen a few times. This chain uses TRBV20-1 with TRBJ2-3; 12 positions agree with TRBD2. In germline, CDR1 is DFQATT, CDR2 SNEGSKA (reference sequence). The CDR3 has 15 amino acids. Trimming took 4 bases from V and 3 from J; bases not matched to a gene: 5. CDR3 DNA: TGCAGTGCTAACCTAGCGGGAGGGCCGACAGATACGCAGTATTTT. It encodes CSANLAGGPTDTQYF.

This clonotype was observed a few times. The chain employs TRBV20-1 and TRBJ1-1; D gene uncertain. Germline V gene lookup returns CDR1 DFQATT and CDR2 SNEGSKA (reference sequence). Between the trimmed V and J ends, which lost 8 bases and 4 bases, there was a span of 17 bases. The CDR3 has 13 residues. DNA of the CDR3: TGCAGTCCCGGACGGACCTATCGCACTGAAGCTTTCTTT. It is translated as CSPGRTYRTEAFF.

This clonotype was picked up a small number of times. J is TRBJ2-3 and V is TRBV10-3, with unresolved D. Germline CDR1 reads ENHRY; CDR2 reads SYGVKD. Trimming cost V 2 bases and J 2 bases, with 2 bases left between them. This CDR3 region has 12 residues. In DNA, the CDR3 is TGTGCCATCAGTGAGACCACAGATACGCAGTATTTT. Residues: CAISETTDTQYF.

A few counts support this clonotype. V gene TRBV6-6 combines with J gene TRBJ2-1; 10 nucleotides match TRBD2. This CDR3 has 13 amino acids. The J segment lost 9 bases and the V segment lost 11 bases, leaving 10 bases of the junction unmatched. The germline CDR1 and CDR2 sequences are MNHNY and SVGAGI (reference sequence). This chain's CDR3 is CALGVAGGSEQFF. DNA of the CDR3: TGTGCCCTCGGGGTAGCGGGAGGCAGTGAGCAGTTCTTC.

This clonotype was counted ten times or more. This chain connects TRBV23-1 to TRBJ2-1; no clear D. TRBV23-1 is annotated as an ORF whose role is uncertain. The CDR3 is 14 amino acids. V was clipped by 7 bases and J by 3 bases, with 13 bases between them. The CDR3 DNA follows: TGCGCCAGCACCCAAGGGCCCCTCTACAATGAGCAGTTCTTC. It translates to CASTQGPLYNEQFF.

In this sample, this clonotype turned up a few times. The V call is TRBV7-2, the J call TRBJ2-1, with TRBD2 matching over 8 bases. CDR1 is SGHTA, CDR2 FQGNSA, per germline. J gave up 2 bases and V 1 base, and 4 bases lay outside the gene matches. The CDR3 extends over 16 amino acids. CDR3 DNA: TGTGCCAGCAGCTTAGATTGGGGACTAGCCTACAATGAGCAGTTCTTC. Residues: CASSLDWGLAYNEQFF.

This chain joins TRBV12-3 or TRBV12-4 and TRBJ2-5, with TRBD1 matching 7 bases. CDR3 size: 15 residues. V was pared by 2 bases and J by 3 bases, with 6 bases of the junction left unmatched. The CDR3 bases are TGTGCCAGCAGTTTACAACTGGGGACAGAAGAGACCCAGTACTTC. Translation: CASSLQLGTEETQYF.

The CDR3 reads CASSQVQRDSDTQYF. CDR3 nucleotide sequence: TGTGCCAGCAGCCAAGTCCAGCGGGACTCAGATACGCAGTATTTT. This sequence joins TRBV4-2 and TRBJ2-3; 7 nucleotides agree with TRBD2. This CDR3 region has 15 residues. Germline V lookup: CDR1 LGHNA, CDR2 YNFKEQ. V lost 1 base to trimming and J lost 4 bases; unmatched junction nucleotides: 5.

This clonotype has a count of ten or more. V and J are TRBV5-6 and TRBJ2-2; D remains unclear. Germline CDR1 reads SGHDT; CDR2 reads YYEEEE. Trimming shortened V by 5 bases and J by 7 bases, and 9 bases separated the two germline ends. The CDR3 consists of 12 residues. CDR3 sequence reads: CASSAVNGELFF. The CDR3 DNA follows: TGTGCCAGCAGTGCCGTTAACGGGGAGCTGTTTTTT.

This clonotype was seen a handful of times. The gene calls are TRBV7-9 and TRBJ2-3; no definite D call. Trimming removed 7 bases at V and 2 bases at J, with 16 bases between. The CDR3 loop spans 15 amino acids. Germline CDR1 is SEHNR and CDR2 is FQNEAQ (reference sequence). This CDR3 is CASITTVGITDTQYF. CDR3 sequence (DNA): TGTGCCAGCATCACAACGGTGGGGATCACAGATACGCAGTATTTT.

The rearrangement joins TRBV19 to TRBJ2-1; the D gene is possibly TRBD1 (5 bases). V dropped 7 bases and J dropped 4 bases, with 14 bases sitting between them. The CDR3 consists of 14 residues. Looked up from germline, CDR1 is LNHDA and CDR2 is SQIVND (reference sequence). CDR3 in DNA: TGTGCCAGTATTGCAAGACAGTATTACAATGAGCAGTTCTTC. This encodes CASIARQYYNEQFF.